This T cell receptor (beta chain) came from a study of blood T cell repertoires in COVID-19. Original processing notes: By means of reference gene primer amplification, nucleated cell counts were estimated. This table comes from immunoSEQ multiplex PCR, and its TCRdb copy is limited to in-frame clones, with some not included. V, J and clone size are those of that table, while D and trimming were read from the DNA. Of roughly 45,000 clones in the sample, over 65% are singletons; the top ten hold around 12%. The origin of this receptor is a human donor in a cohort sampled during active COVID-19. The sample taken for sequencing was peripheral blood.

The CDR3 DNA reads as TGTGCCAGCAGCCCCGTGCCAAAGGGGACAGACGAGCAGTACTTC. Translation gives CASSPVPKGTDEQYF. The rearrangement links TRBV5-4 to TRBJ2-7; 7 positions agree with TRBD1. The J segment lost 5 bases and the V segment lost 4 bases, leaving 12 bases of the junction unmatched. The CDR3 loop spans 15 amino acids. Germline CDR1 and CDR2: SGHNT and YYREEE (reference sequence).